The 3 T cell receptor beta chains below all came from one sample that was sequenced in a study of early T cells in non-severe SARS-CoV-2 infection. TCRdb called the 5' RACE reads again in MiXCR, with one record for every CDR3 protein. The sample lists some 100,000 distinct CDR3 sequences, about 14% occurring once. What was sequenced was whole blood. The receptors here all came from an adult who was a healthcare worker with PCR-confirmed SARS-CoV-2 infection or an uninfected control (not recorded which).

This clonotype was observed many times. The DNA for the CDR3 is TGTGCCAGCAGCCAAGAGTGGGGAGAGAAAACTGAAGCTTTCTTT. Amino acids: CASSQEWGEKTEAFF. The V gene is TRBV3-1, the J gene TRBJ1-1, with D unclear. This CDR3 has 15 amino acids. CDR1 is LGHDT, CDR2 YNNKEL, per germline (reference sequence). The V end was cut by 0 bases, the J end by 5 bases, with 13 bases between.

This clonotype was counted only a few times. The chain recombines TRBV3-1 with TRBJ1-1; TRBD1 matches at 8 bases. The CDR3 has 15 residues. V trimming: 1 base; J trimming: 4 bases; junction bases outside the gene matches: 5. Germline V lookup: CDR1 LGHDT, CDR2 YNNKEL (reference sequence). CDR3 protein: CASSQARTGTTEAFF. The CDR3 bases are TGTGCCAGCAGCCAAGCAAGGACAGGGACCACTGAAGCTTTCTTT.

Only a few counts were recorded for this clonotype. The chain is built from TRBV27 and TRBJ1-1; no clear D. This CDR3 has 11 amino acids. Germline assignment: CDR1 MNHEY and CDR2 SMNVEV (reference sequence). Trimming stripped 7 bases from V and 5 bases from J, with 8 bases between. DNA of the CDR3: TGTGCCAGCATCACCCATACTGAAGCTTTCTTT. Translating it yields CASITHTEAFF.